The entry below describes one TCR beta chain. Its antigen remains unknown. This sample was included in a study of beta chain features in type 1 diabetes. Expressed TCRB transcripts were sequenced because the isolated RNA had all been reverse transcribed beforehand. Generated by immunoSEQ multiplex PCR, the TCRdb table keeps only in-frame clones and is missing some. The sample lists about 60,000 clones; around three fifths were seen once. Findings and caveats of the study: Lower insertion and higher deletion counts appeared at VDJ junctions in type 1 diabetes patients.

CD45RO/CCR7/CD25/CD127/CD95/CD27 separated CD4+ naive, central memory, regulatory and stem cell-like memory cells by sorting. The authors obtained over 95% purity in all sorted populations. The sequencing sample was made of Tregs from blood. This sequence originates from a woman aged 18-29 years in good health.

DNA of the CDR3: TGTGCCAGCAGCCAAGATCGAGAGACCCAGTACTTC. Amino acids: CASSQDRETQYF. V usage is TRBV4-2 and J usage is TRBJ2-5; no reliable D call. The ends were cut back, 0 bases at V and 4 bases at J, with 3 bases in the middle. Germline values: CDR1 LGHNA, CDR2 YNFKEQ. CDR3 length: 12 amino acids.